These T cell receptor beta chains were read from a single sample in a study of blood T cell repertoires in COVID-19. TCRdb keeps only in-frame clones here, not all; method: immunoSEQ multiplex PCR. The table has 300,000 to 350,000 clones, more than 75% seen once. Sequencing input: peripheral blood. The receptors were sampled from a woman between 45 and 65 years old with COVID-19, enrolled during active disease. Both conserved end residues are part of each CDR3. A D gene is named only where the DNA matches it firmly. Clone size is not always given. Where it is, it says once, few, many or a class for expanded clones.

V: TRBV11-2; D: TRBD2; size: -; J: TRBJ2-2; CDR3: CASSLDGRLAGGPATGELFF; DNA: TGTGCCAGCAGCTTAGACGGAAGGCTAGCGGGAGGGCCTGCCACCGGGGAGCTGTTTTTT
V: TRBV4-1; D: -; size: -; J: TRBJ2-7; CDR3: CASSQDQGLVQGLYEQYF; DNA: TGCGCCAGCAGCCAAGATCAAGGTCTTGTCCAGGGGCTCTACGAGCAGTACTTC
V: TRBV30; D: TRBD1; size: few; J: TRBJ1-5; CDR3: CAWSALTGEGQPQHF; DNA: TGTGCCTGGAGTGCCCTAACAGGGGAAGGACAGCCCCAGCATTTT
V: TRBV9; D: TRBD1; size: few; J: TRBJ1-1; CDR3: CASSVATGYSTEAFF; DNA: TGTGCCAGCAGCGTAGCGACAGGGTATTCTACTGAAGCTTTCTTT
V: TRBV14; D: -; size: -; J: TRBJ2-1; CDR3: CASSHNTDTEQFF; DNA: TGTGCCAGCAGCCACAACACCGACACTGAGCAGTTCTTC
V: TRBV7-9; D: -; size: once; J: TRBJ1-5; CDR3: CASSLGEGLRPQHF; DNA: TGTGCCAGCAGCTTAGGGGAGGGTTTGAGGCCCCAGCATTTT
V: TRBV9; D: -; size: -; J: TRBJ2-3; CDR3: CASSALGFSRWRPSTDTQYF; DNA: TGTGCCAGCAGCGCCCTCGGTTTTAGTCGGTGGCGGCCAAGCACAGATACGCAGTATTTT
V: TRBV6-2/TRBV6-3; D: TRBD2; size: -; J: TRBJ2-3; CDR3: CASSSLAGGPSDTQYF; DNA: TGTGCCAGCAGTTCGCTAGCGGGAGGGCCGTCAGATACGCAGTATTTT
V: TRBV10-2; D: -; size: -; J: TRBJ2-1; CDR3: CASSEEGVGGEHEQFF; DNA: TGCGCCAGCAGTGAGGAGGGGGTTGGGGGGGAGCATGAGCAGTTCTTC
V: TRBV14; D: TRBD1; size: -; J: TRBJ2-1; CDR3: CASSLQGVGEQFF; DNA: TGTGCCAGCAGCCTCCAGGGGGTAGGTGAGCAGTTCTTC
V: TRBV5-1; D: TRBD1; size: -; J: TRBJ1-2; CDR3: CASRETGTYVRGYTF; DNA: TGCGCCAGCAGGGAGACAGGGACTTACGTTCGGGGCTACACCTTC
V: TRBV6-5; D: -; size: -; J: TRBJ1-5; CDR3: CASSYSSWGDQPQHF; DNA: TGTGCCAGCAGTTACTCTAGTTGGGGCGATCAGCCCCAGCATTTT
V: TRBV19; D: -; size: -; J: TRBJ2-6; CDR3: CASSHPGLHSGANVLTF; DNA: TGTGCCAGTAGTCACCCGGGACTCCACTCTGGGGCCAACGTCCTGACTTTC
V: TRBV5-1; D: TRBD1; size: -; J: TRBJ1-4; CDR3: CASSSGTERGQKLFF; DNA: TGCGCCAGCAGCTCCGGGACAGAAAGAGGCCAAAAACTGTTTTTT
V: TRBV19; D: -; size: -; J: TRBJ2-1; CDR3: CASTPGQTNNEQFF; DNA: TGTGCCAGTACCCCGGGACAAACCAACAATGAGCAGTTCTTC
V: TRBV12-5; D: -; size: -; J: TRBJ2-1; CDR3: CASGLGQGGLGQNEQFF; DNA: TGTGCTAGTGGTTTGGGTCAGGGGGGACTAGGCCAGAATGAGCAGTTCTTC